The sequence of this TCR beta chain was determined in a study of blood T cell repertoires in COVID-19 (dated by TCRdb to about 2020). The study in broad terms: Samples covering the acute and convalescent phases of COVID-19 were provided by collaborators in the United States, Italy and Spain. The material from the prospective study consisted of cDNA or gDNA derived from T cells, B-cell-depleted T cells, or PBMCs. Deeply sampled blood TCRbeta repertoires from subjects exposed to, actively infected with, or recovered from COVID-19 were included in the dataset. The repertoires were released in a freely available public database intended as a resource for research on the immune response to SARS-CoV-2. Samples were obtained from the ongoing ImmuneRACE study (first 160 participants) and from 1,000 to 1,500 subjects provided by 6 global collaborators. Sample metadata almost always included a de-identified subject ID, COVID-19 status, age in years and sex. Where available, HLA class I and class II types were obtained from metadata supplied by the sample provider rather than from assay-based typing.

Remarks on this clone: The antigen this receptor binds is unknown. Base-call qualities are not available, and no considerably larger clone is one nucleotide away.

Samples from volunteer blood donors who had recovered from COVID-19 were contributed by a second Seattle source. Collaborating institutions collected whole blood in K2EDTA tubes following their own protocols. For TCRbeta analysis, collaborators shipped samples in one of three forms: frozen whole blood, isolated PBMCs, or DNA extracted from either of those sample types. Study-wide findings and limitations: The amount of clinical and demographic metadata varied by source and participant and was provided uncurated.

CDR1 and CDR2 were assigned from the germline V gene as SQVTM and ANQGSEA. Relative to germline, V is 4 bases shorter and J is 1 base shorter, with 10 bases between their ends. The CDR3 measures 13 amino acids from cysteine to phenylalanine. Solely the CDR3 DNA is kept, with 39 bases framed from the first base. The immunoSEQ Assay, a bias-controlled multiplex PCR, was used to amplify TCRbeta CDR3 regions from genomic DNA. Per the authors' processing: Within the assay, amplification of reference gene primers was used to estimate how many nucleated cells each sample contained. To quantify the absolute abundance of each unique TCRbeta CDR3 rearrangement, sequence reads were collapsed and filtered. Productive Simpson clonality was computed per sample as the square root of Simpson's diversity index over productive rearrangements. TCRdb retrieved this table from immuneACCESS and kept in-frame rearrangements only. Not all clones are present; in checked studies, unresolved V genes account for under half, and no reason is known for the remainder. Clone size and V and J calls were adopted from that table, with D and trimming inferred from the DNA. For this sample the table gives around 230,000 clones, of which more than 65% were detected only once. Of the sample, around 2.4% is held by the ten largest clones.

The clonotype comes from a middle-aged man who had recovered from COVID-19. Sequenced input: peripheral blood. The V and J genes are TRBV29-1 and TRBJ2-5; the D gene is perhaps TRBD2, from 5 matching bases. The CDR3 has the sequence CSVAAGPQETQYF. The nucleotide sequence is given as TGCAGCGTTGCCGCGGGCCCCCAAGAGACCCAGTACTTC. The entire variable domain, with the stretches around the CDR3 drawn from the reference TRBV29-1 and TRBJ2-5 proteins, is SAVISQKPSRDICQRGTSLTIQCQVDSQVTMMFWYRQQPGQSLTLIATANQGSEATYESGFVIDKFPISRPNLTFSTLTVSNMSPEDSSIYLCSVAAGPQETQYFGPGTRLLVL.